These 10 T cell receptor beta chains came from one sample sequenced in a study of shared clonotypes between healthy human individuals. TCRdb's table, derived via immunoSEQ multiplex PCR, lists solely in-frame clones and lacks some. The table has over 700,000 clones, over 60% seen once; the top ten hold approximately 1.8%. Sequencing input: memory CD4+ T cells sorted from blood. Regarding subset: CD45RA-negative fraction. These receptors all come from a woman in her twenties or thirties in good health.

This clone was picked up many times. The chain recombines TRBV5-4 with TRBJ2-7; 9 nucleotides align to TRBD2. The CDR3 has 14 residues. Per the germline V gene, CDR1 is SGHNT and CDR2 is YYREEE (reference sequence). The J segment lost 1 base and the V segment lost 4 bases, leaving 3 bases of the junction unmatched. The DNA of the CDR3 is TGTGCCAGCAGCGCGGGAGGGAATTCCTACGAGCAGTACTTC. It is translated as CASSAGGNSYEQYF.

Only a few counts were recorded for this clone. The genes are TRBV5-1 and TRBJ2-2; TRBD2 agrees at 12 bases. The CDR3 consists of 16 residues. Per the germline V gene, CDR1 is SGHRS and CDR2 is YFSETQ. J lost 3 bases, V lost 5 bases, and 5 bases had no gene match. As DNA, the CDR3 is TGCGCCAGCAGGGATCTAGCGGGAGGGGACACCGGGGAGCTGTTTTTT. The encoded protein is CASRDLAGGDTGELFF. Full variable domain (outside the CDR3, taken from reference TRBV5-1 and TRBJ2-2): KAGVTQTPRYLIKTRGQQVTLSCSPISGHRSVSWYQQTPGQGLQFLFEYFSETQRNKGNFPGRFSGRQFSNSRSEMNVSTLELGDSALYLCASRDLAGGDTGELFFGEGSRLTVL.

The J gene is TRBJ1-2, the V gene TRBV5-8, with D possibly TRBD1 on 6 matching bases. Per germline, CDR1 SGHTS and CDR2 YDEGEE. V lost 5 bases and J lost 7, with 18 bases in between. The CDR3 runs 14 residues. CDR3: CASRIKGGRSGYTF. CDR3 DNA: TGTGCCAGCAGAATAAAGGGGGGGAGAAGTGGCTACACCTTC.

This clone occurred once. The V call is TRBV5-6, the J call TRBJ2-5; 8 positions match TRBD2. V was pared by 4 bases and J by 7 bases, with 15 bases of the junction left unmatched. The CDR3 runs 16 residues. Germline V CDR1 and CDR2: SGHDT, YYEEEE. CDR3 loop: CASSGSGVAGIMTQYF. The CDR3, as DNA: TGTGCCAGCAGCGGCTCTGGAGTAGCGGGAATTATGACCCAGTACTTC.

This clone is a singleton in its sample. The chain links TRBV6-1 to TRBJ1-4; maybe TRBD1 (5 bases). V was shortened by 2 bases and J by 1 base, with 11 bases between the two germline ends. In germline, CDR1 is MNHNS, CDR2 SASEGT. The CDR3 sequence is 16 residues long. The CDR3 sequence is CASSELQGLTNEKLFF. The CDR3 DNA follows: TGTGCCAGCAGTGAACTTCAGGGCTTAACTAATGAAAAACTGTTTTTT.

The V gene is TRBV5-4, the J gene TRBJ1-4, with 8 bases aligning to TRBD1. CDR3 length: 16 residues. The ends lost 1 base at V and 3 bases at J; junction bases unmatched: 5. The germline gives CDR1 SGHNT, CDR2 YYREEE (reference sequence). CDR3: CASSLSGGRANEKLFF. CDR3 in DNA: TGTGCCAGCAGCTTGTCAGGGGGCCGGGCTAATGAAAAACTGTTTTTT.

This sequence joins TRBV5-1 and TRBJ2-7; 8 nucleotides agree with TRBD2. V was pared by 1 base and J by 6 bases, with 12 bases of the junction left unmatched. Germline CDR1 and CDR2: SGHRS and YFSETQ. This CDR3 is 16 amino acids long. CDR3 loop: CASSLIPGGDVVEQYF. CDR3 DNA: TGCGCCAGCAGCTTGATCCCCGGGGGGGACGTCGTCGAGCAGTACTTC.

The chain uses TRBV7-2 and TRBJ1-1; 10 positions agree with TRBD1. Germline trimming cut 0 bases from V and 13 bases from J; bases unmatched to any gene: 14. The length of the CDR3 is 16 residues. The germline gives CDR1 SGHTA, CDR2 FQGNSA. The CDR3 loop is CASSLAQGAGQGMVFF. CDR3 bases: TGTGCCAGCAGCTTAGCCCAGGGGGCGGGACAGGGGATGGTTTTCTTT.

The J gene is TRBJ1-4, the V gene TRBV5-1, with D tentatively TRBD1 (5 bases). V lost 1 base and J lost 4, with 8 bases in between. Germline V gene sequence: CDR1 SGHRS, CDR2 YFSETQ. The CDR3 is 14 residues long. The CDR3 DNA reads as TGCGCCAGCAGCTTGAGGGGCGATAATGAAAAACTGTTTTTT. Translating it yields CASSLRGDNEKLFF. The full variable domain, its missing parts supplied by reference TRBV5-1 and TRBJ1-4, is KAGVTQTPRYLIKTRGQQVTLSCSPISGHRSVSWYQQTPGQGLQFLFEYFSETQRNKGNFPGRFSGRQFSNSRSEMNVSTLELGDSALYLCASSLRGDNEKLFFGSGTQLSVL.

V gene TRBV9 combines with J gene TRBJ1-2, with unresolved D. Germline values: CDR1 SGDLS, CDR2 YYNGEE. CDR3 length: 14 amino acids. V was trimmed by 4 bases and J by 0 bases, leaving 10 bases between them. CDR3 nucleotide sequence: TGTGCCAGCAGCCCATTAAACGCTAACTATGGCTACACCTTC. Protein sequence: CASSPLNANYGYTF.